This is a list of T cell receptor beta chains from one sample in a study of early T cells in non-severe SARS-CoV-2 infection. TCRdb fed the 5' RACE reads into MiXCR, producing one record per CDR3 protein. The table shows fewer than 100,000 distinct CDR3 sequences, with roughly 16% occurring only once. The sequencing input was whole blood. These receptors were collected from an adult who was a healthcare worker with PCR-confirmed SARS-CoV-2 infection or an uninfected control (not recorded which). Each CDR3 is given with its conserved first and last residue. Each record gives: D gene, clone size, V gene, J gene, CDR3 DNA, CDR3 protein. A D gene is named only where the DNA matches it firmly. Clone size is given for some rows only: seen once, a few or many times, or a class if the clone is expanded.

NA	few	TRBV2	TRBJ2-3	TGTGCCAGCAGTGTTAAGGGCGATACGCAGTATTTT	CASSVKGDTQYF
TRBD1	NA	TRBV5-1	TRBJ1-1	TGCGCCAGCAGCTCGCTCGGGACAGGCGAAGCTTTCTTT	CASSSLGTGEAFF
TRBD1	few	TRBV11-3	TRBJ1-1	TGTGCCAGCAGCCCATCGGGACAGACGGTTGAAGCTTTCTTT	CASSPSGQTVEAFF
NA	NA	TRBV12-3/TRBV12-4	TRBJ2-4	TGTGCCAGCAGACTTCCCGGGGCCAAAAACATTCAGTACTTC	CASRLPGAKNIQYF
TRBD2	NA	TRBV7-2	TRBJ2-3	TGTGCCAGCAGCTTAAATCTAGCGGGAGGGGATACGCAGTATTTT	CASSLNLAGGDTQYF
NA	few	TRBV3-1	TRBJ2-7	TGTGCCAGCAGCCAAGACGGCTCTACCGGCTACGAGCAGTACTTC	CASSQDGSTGYEQYF
TRBD2	NA	TRBV28	TRBJ2-1	TGTGCCAGCAGTTTTTTGCGGGGGGTTAACAATGAGCAGTTCTTC	CASSFLRGVNNEQFF
TRBD1	NA	TRBV2	TRBJ2-3	TGTGCCAGCAGGGTACCTGGACAGGGTCGGAGCACAGATACGCAGTATTTT	CASRVPGQGRSTDTQYF
NA	NA	TRBV29-1	TRBJ2-7	TGCAGCGTTGCCCCCCGACTGACGTACGAGCAGTACTTC	CSVAPRLTYEQYF
NA	few	TRBV29-1	TRBJ2-3	TGCAGCGTTGCGAGTTCAGATACGCAGTATTTT	CSVASSDTQYF
TRBD2	few	TRBV5-1	TRBJ2-3	TGCGCCAGCAGCTACGCTAGCGGGACTAGCACAGATACGCAGTATTTT	CASSYASGTSTDTQYF
NA	few	TRBV11-3	TRBJ1-1	TGTGCCAGCAGCTACGACCGGAGGGATCGGACTGAAGCTTTCTTT	CASSYDRRDRTEAFF
TRBD1	many	TRBV28	TRBJ1-6	TGTGCCAGCAGTTCGCGCGCCGTCGGGACAGGGGGTAATTCACCCCTCCATTTT	CASSSRAVGTGGNSPLHF
NA	NA	TRBV3-1	TRBJ2-3	TGTGCCAGCAGCCGGGCTGGGGTTAGTAAGAGGAGCACAGATACGCAGTATTTT	CASSRAGVSKRSTDTQYF
NA	many	TRBV19	TRBJ1-5	TGTGCCAGTAGTATCTCACCAGGGGCCGGCCAGCCCCAGCATTTT	CASSISPGAGQPQHF
NA	few	TRBV28	TRBJ1-4	TGTGCCAGCATGGCCGGGGGGAATGAAAAACTGTTTTTT	CASMAGGNEKLFF
NA	NA	TRBV18	TRBJ2-1	TGTGCCAGCTCACCTATAAACAATGAGCAGTTCTTC	CASSPINNEQFF
NA	few	TRBV10-1	TRBJ1-4	TGCGCCAGCAGTGAGGACAAGCTCCTTGCAACTAATGAAAAACTGTTTTTT	CASSEDKLLATNEKLFF
TRBD2	few	TRBV10-3	TRBJ2-1	TGTGCCATCAGGCCCGGGACTAGCGGGTACAATGAGCAGTTCTTC	CAIRPGTSGYNEQFF
NA	few	TRBV5-1	TRBJ2-2	TGCGCCAGCAGCTTGGGACAGTTGAGGAACACCGGGGAGCTGTTTTTT	CASSLGQLRNTGELFF
NA	many	TRBV11-2	TRBJ1-1	TGTGCCAGCAGCTTATTCAGGTTATCTGGCACTGAAGCTTTCTTT	CASSLFRLSGTEAFF
TRBD2	NA	TRBV11-3	TRBJ2-2	TGTGCCAGCAGCTTCAGACTAGCGGGACTTACCACCGGGGAGCTGTTTTTT	CASSFRLAGLTTGELFF
NA	few	TRBV13	TRBJ2-7	TGTGCCAGCAGCCCCTGGGACTCCGAGCAGTACTTC	CASSPWDSEQYF
NA	NA	TRBV29-1	TRBJ2-7	TGCAGCGCGCAAGGGGGGTACGAGCAGTACTTC	CSAQGGYEQYF
TRBD1	few	TRBV7-2	TRBJ1-5	TGTGCCAGCAGCCTACAGGGGGCCGATCAGCCCCAGCATTTT	CASSLQGADQPQHF
NA	many	TRBV19	TRBJ1-2	TGTGCCACCTCCCTAGGGAGTAGTAACTATGGCTACACCTTC	CATSLGSSNYGYTF
NA	many	TRBV29-1	TRBJ1-4	TGCAGCGTAATCACCGACGCAGCTAATGAAAAACTGTTTTTT	CSVITDAANEKLFF
NA	NA	TRBV19	TRBJ1-5	TGTGCCAGTAGACCTAGTGGGGTGGATAGCAATCAGCCCCAGCATTTT	CASRPSGVDSNQPQHF
TRBD2	NA	TRBV20-1	TRBJ2-2	TGCAGTGCCGGGACTAGCGGGAGGGCCCATGCCGGGGAGCTGTTTTTT	CSAGTSGRAHAGELFF
NA	NA	TRBV18	TRBJ2-1	TGTGTCAGCTCACCAGGACAGCTCGATGAGCAGTTCTTC	CVSSPGQLDEQFF
NA	NA	TRBV6-5	TRBJ2-7	TGTGCCAGCAGTTACTCTAGCCTTAGCTCCTACGAGCAGTACTTC	CASSYSSLSSYEQYF
NA	NA	TRBV5-1	TRBJ2-3	TGCGCCAGCGGGGGGGATACGCAGTATTTT	CASGGDTQYF
NA	NA	TRBV7-9	TRBJ2-7	TGTGCCAGCAGCTTAGGGACCCACGGCTACGAGCAGTACTTC	CASSLGTHGYEQYF
NA	few	TRBV6-2/TRBV6-3	TRBJ2-7	TGTGCCAGCACCATCAGGGAGACCAGTTACGAGCAGTACTTC	CASTIRETSYEQYF
NA	few	TRBV18	TRBJ2-3	TGTGCCAGCTCATCGACAAGGGGGGCGGATACGCAGTATTTT	CASSSTRGADTQYF
NA	few	TRBV19	TRBJ2-7	TGTGCCAGTAGTTTCCTCGGATCTTTTGTGCAGTACTTC	CASSFLGSFVQYF
NA	few	TRBV30	TRBJ2-2	TGTGCCTGGAGTGTAATCCAGGGCTCCGGGGAGCTGTTTTTT	CAWSVIQGSGELFF
NA	few	TRBV24-1	TRBJ1-2	TGTGCCACCAGTGATCTAACAGCTAACTATGGCTACACCTTC	CATSDLTANYGYTF
NA	NA	TRBV19	TRBJ1-1	TGTGCCAGTAGTGAAGGGGGCACTGAAGCTTTCTTT	CASSEGGTEAFF
TRBD2	NA	TRBV10-3	TRBJ2-1	TGTGCCATCAGAAAGGGACTAGCGGGGGCCAATGAGCAGTTCTTC	CAIRKGLAGANEQFF
NA	few	TRBV14	TRBJ1-2	TGTGCCAGCAGCCTGGCCGGGACCCCCTATGGCTACACCTTC	CASSLAGTPYGYTF
NA	NA	TRBV29-1	TRBJ2-7	TGTGCCTCGCCTGTTCTGGAGCAGTACTTC	CASPVLEQYF
NA	many	TRBV19	TRBJ2-7	TGTGCCAGTAAGGGCTCTAGCGCGGGAAAGCACTACGAGCAGTACTTC	CASKGSSAGKHYEQYF
NA	NA	TRBV5-5	TRBJ2-1	TGTGCCAGCAACCCCCGCCCACAGGGCAATGAGCAGTTCTTC	CASNPRPQGNEQFF
NA	few	TRBV29-1	TRBJ2-1	TGCAGCGTTTTGGACCAGAACTACAATGAGCAGTTCTTC	CSVLDQNYNEQFF
NA	NA	TRBV6-1	TRBJ1-2	TGTGCCAGCAGTGAATTGCCTAGTGTGGGCTCGAACTATGGCTACACCTTC	CASSELPSVGSNYGYTF
NA	NA	TRBV18	TRBJ1-4	TGTGCCAGCTCACCAGGTGATAATGAAAAACTGTTTTTT	CASSPGDNEKLFF
TRBD1	few	TRBV7-3	TRBJ2-7	TGTGCCAGCAGTCCGGGACAGGGGGCTCGTGGGTACTTC	CASSPGQGARGYF
TRBD1	NA	TRBV27	TRBJ1-2	TGTGCCAGCTCTCGGACAGGGGGGAATGGCTACACCTTC	CASSRTGGNGYTF
TRBD2	few	TRBV11-1	TRBJ2-1	TGTGCCAGCAGCTCGACTAGCGGAAACTCCTACAATGAGCAGTTCTTC	CASSSTSGNSYNEQFF
TRBD2	few	TRBV5-5	TRBJ2-1	TGTGTCAGCAGCCCAAGCGGGAGTTTCGTCGATGAGCAGTTCTTC	CVSSPSGSFVDEQFF
NA	NA	TRBV11-2	TRBJ2-2	TGTGCCAGCACCTTGAGAGGGGGGACGAACACCGGGGAGCTGTTTTTT	CASTLRGGTNTGELFF
TRBD2	NA	TRBV19	TRBJ2-1	TGTGCCAGTAGTATAGATCTATTGGGGACTAGCCAATACAATGAGCAGTTCTTC	CASSIDLLGTSQYNEQFF
TRBD2	NA	TRBV19	TRBJ2-1	TGTGCCGTCGGGGGGGGAGGCAATGAGCAGTTCTTC	CAVGGGGNEQFF